This paragraph covers one T cell receptor (beta chain) sequence. The V end lost 3 bases, the J end lost 7 bases, and 7 bases lay between the germline ends. Germline-derived CDR1 and CDR2 are MDHEN and SYDVKM. The CDR3 loop spans 12 amino acids. This record comes from a study of low-dose radiotherapy and immunotherapy resistance in tumors. The patients who were eligible all carried advanced solid tumors that lacked tumor-infiltrating lymphocytes, meaning the tumors were TIL-negative. First-strand cDNA relied on TRAV- and TRBV-specific primers spanning alpha and beta chains. The authors amplified TCRs for about 20 PCR cycles with a constant-region primer and a V-primer adapter. From the reads, TCRdb called clonotypes with MiXCR, one entry per CDR3 protein. The repertoire holds several thousand distinct CDR3 sequences, with approximately 69% as singletons.

The origin of this receptor is a human donor with advanced metastatic prostate, ovarian, gallbladder or colorectal cancer (not recorded which). This table probably holds off-target reads from a library built for another chain. The chain recombines TRBV28 with TRBJ1-5; D unresolved. CDR3 coding DNA: TGTGCCAGCAGTTTCGGAGGGCAGCCCCAGCATTTT. It codes for CASSFGGQPQHF.